This T cell receptor (beta chain) is from a study of cytomegalovirus exposure and HLA in healthy donors. Study information: The roughly 120 validation repertoires matched the approximately 670 first-cohort repertoires in platform, a later analysis reported. General study findings and limits: Testing in vitro showed three CMV-associated chains specific for CMV antigens. Rarity characterized most TCR sequences, yet some public TCRs appeared in many donors.

This clone has only a few counts. The antigen is undetermined. Additional DNA sequences in this sample encode the identical CDR3. Assay used: immunoSEQ multiplex PCR; TCRdb lists only in-frame clones, some missing. The sample includes 150,000 to 200,000 clones, 86% seen only once; the top ten take under 7%. Sequencing input: PBMCs. This TCR was recovered from a woman aged 25-40 years in good health and CMV-seronegative.

The CDR3 loop is CASSLVVDQPQHF. The DNA for the CDR3 is TGTGCCAGCAGCTTAGTCGTGGATCAGCCCCAGCATTTT. This chain uses TRBV7-2 with TRBJ1-5; no reliable D call. This CDR3 has 13 residues. Germline CDR1 is SGHTA and CDR2 is FQGNSA. V lost 1 base to trimming and J lost 5 bases, with 6 bases between them. The complete variable domain, with remaining parts taken from reference TRBV7-2 and TRBJ1-5, reads GAGVSQSPSNKVTEKGKDVELRCDPISGHTALYWYRQSLGQGLEFLIYFQGNSAPDKSGLPSDRFSAERTGGSVSTLTIQRTQQEDSAVYLCASSLVVDQPQHFGDGTRLSIL.